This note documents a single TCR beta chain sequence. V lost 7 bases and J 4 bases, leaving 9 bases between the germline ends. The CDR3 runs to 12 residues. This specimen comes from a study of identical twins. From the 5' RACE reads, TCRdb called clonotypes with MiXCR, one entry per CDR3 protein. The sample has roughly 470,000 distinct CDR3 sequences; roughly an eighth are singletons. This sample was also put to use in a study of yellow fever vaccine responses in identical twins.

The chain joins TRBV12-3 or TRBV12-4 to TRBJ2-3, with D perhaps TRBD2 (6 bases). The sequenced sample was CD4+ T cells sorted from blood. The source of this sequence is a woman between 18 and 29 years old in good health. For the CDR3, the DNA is TGTGCCAGCACTAGCGACCCAGATACGCAGTATTTT. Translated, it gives CASTSDPDTQYF.